This TCR beta chain originates from a study of blood T cell repertoires in COVID-19 (dated by TCRdb to the early 2020s). Broadly, across the study: Samples from collaborators originated in the United States, Italy and Spain and spanned both the acute and convalescent phases of COVID-19. The material from the prospective study consisted of cDNA or gDNA derived from T cells, B-cell-depleted T cells, or PBMCs. Deeply sampled blood TCRbeta repertoires from subjects exposed to, actively infected with, or recovered from COVID-19 were included in the dataset. The repertoires were released in a freely available public database intended as a resource for research on the immune response to SARS-CoV-2. Samples were obtained from the ongoing ImmuneRACE study (first 160 participants) and from about 1,300 subjects provided by 6 global collaborators. The sample metadata nearly always contained a de-identified subject ID, COVID-19 status, age in years and sex. Where HLA class I and class II types were available, the types were taken from metadata supplied by the sample provider, not from assay-based typing.

TCRbeta CDR3 regions were amplified from genomic DNA by means of the immunoSEQ Assay, a bias-controlled multiplex PCR. For the original study's pipeline: Nucleated cell counts per sample were estimated from amplification of reference gene primers within the assay. To quantify the absolute abundance of each unique TCRbeta CDR3 rearrangement, sequence reads were collapsed and filtered. Productive Simpson clonality was computed per sample as the square root of Simpson's diversity index over productive rearrangements. TCRdb limited this immuneACCESS table to in-frame rearrangements with V and J called. A share of clones is missing; checked studies link under half to unresolved V genes, and the rest is unexplained. That table supplies the V and J calls and clone size; D and trimming were determined from the DNA. This sample holds approximately 26,000 clones; 85% to 90% were observed only once. The ten largest make up around 4.6% of the sample.

What the research found in general, with its limitations: The amount of clinical and demographic metadata varied by source and participant and was provided uncurated.

The CDR3, cysteine through phenylalanine, is 18 amino acids long. Only CDR3 DNA remains: 54 bases, in frame from the first base. For this chain, trimming is 5 bases at the V end and 4 bases at the J end, and the number of junction bases without a gene match is 13. The germline V gene encodes CDR1 SGHTA and CDR2 FQGTGA. The collaborating institutions used their own protocols to collect whole blood in K2EDTA tubes. For TCRbeta analysis, collaborators shipped samples as frozen whole blood, isolated PBMCs, or DNA extracted from either of those sample types. Concerning this clone itself: Its target antigen remains unknown. Per-nucleotide qualities are absent, and no much larger clonotype sits a single base away.

The origin of this receptor is a man aged 70 or older with active COVID-19. The rearranged segments are TRBV7-3 and TRBJ2-1; TRBD2 agrees with 11 junctional bases. The sequencing input was peripheral blood. CDR3 region: CASSLLPSTSGGYNEQFF. The nucleotide sequence is TGTGCCAGCAGCCTCCTACCCTCAACTAGCGGGGGTTACAATGAGCAGTTCTTC.